The 8 T cell receptor beta chains reported below all come from one sample, sequenced in a study of blood T cell repertoires in COVID-19 (dated by TCRdb to 2020 to 2022). Receptors were amplified or captured by the immunoSEQ multiplex PCR assay. This immuneACCESS table, as held by TCRdb, lists in-frame sequences with V and J called but not all clones. Of the missing ones, under half trace to an unresolved V gene in checked studies; the others have no known cause. The sample contains under 300,000 clones, 65% to 90% of them found a single time. The ten top clones hold 10% to 15% of the sample. The sequenced material came from peripheral blood. Every receptor here comes from a human donor in a cohort sampled during active COVID-19.

This clone was detected once. The chain couples TRBV10-3 to TRBJ1-1; D is ambiguous. Trimming took 3 bases from V and 2 from J, leaving 7 bases between them. The CDR3 spans 13 residues. Germline-derived CDR1 and CDR2 are ENHRY and SYGVKD. As DNA, the CDR3 is TGTGCCATCAGTGACAGTCCCAACACTGAAGCTTTCTTT. Translating it yields CAISDSPNTEAFF.

This clone was seen more than once but under ten times. This chain joins TRBV2 and TRBJ1-5, with D uncertain. V was shortened by 8 bases and J by 4 bases, with 9 bases between the two germline ends. Germline V CDR1 and CDR2: SNHLY, FYNNEI. This CDR3 region has 12 residues. CDR3 nucleotides: TGTGCCAGCGGAGTAAGGAATCAGCCCCAGCATTTT. Its protein is CASGVRNQPQHF.

This chain connects TRBV9 to TRBJ1-2; D perhaps matches TRBD1 (5 bases). Trimming stripped 3 bases from V and 4 bases from J, with 13 bases between. Per the germline V gene, CDR1 is SGDLS and CDR2 is YYNGEE. The CDR3 is 14 amino acids. DNA for the CDR3: TGTGCCAGCAGCGGGCGGGGGGAGGCCTATGGCTACACCTTC. Protein product: CASSGRGEAYGYTF.

V is TRBV20-1 and J is TRBJ1-3; D gene unclear. CDR3 size: 11 residues. Germline CDR1 is DFQATT and CDR2 is SNEGSKA (reference sequence). V was shortened by 2 bases and J by 8 bases, with 7 bases between the two germline ends. The CDR3 loop is CSARSVDTIYF. DNA of the CDR3: TGCAGTGCTAGATCGGTGGACACCATATATTTT.

Here the CDR3 reads CASSSGASASTNTGELFF. CDR3 coding DNA: TGTGCCAGCTCATCTGGGGCTAGCGCTTCCACGAACACCGGGGAGCTGTTTTTT. J is TRBJ2-2 and V is TRBV18, with D possibly matching TRBD2 (6 bases). Germline V lookup: CDR1 KGHSH, CDR2 LQKENI. The length of the CDR3 is 18 residues. Trimming pared 5 bases from V and 0 bases from J, leaving 19 bases between.

This clone has only one observation. This rearrangement joins TRBV5-4 to TRBJ2-7, with D unresolved. With 3 bases removed from V and 2 bases from J, the gap between germline ends came to 15 bases. Germline CDR1 reads SGHNT; CDR2 reads YYREEE (reference sequence). The CDR3 covers 15 residues. DNA of the CDR3: TGTGCCAGCAGCTCCGGTCCCTCCAAGCCCTACGAGCAGTACTTC. Amino acids: CASSSGPSKPYEQYF.

The V gene is TRBV19, the J gene TRBJ2-7; tentative D call: TRBD1 (5 bases). V lost 3 bases, J lost 4 bases, and 16 bases lay in between. The CDR3 is 15 amino acids. The germline gives CDR1 LNHDA, CDR2 SQIVND (reference sequence). This CDR3 reads CASSIQGRFEYEQYF. The CDR3 DNA follows: TGTGCCAGTAGTATTCAGGGTAGATTTGAGTACGAGCAGTACTTC.

This clone was seen a single time. The genes are TRBV7-2 and TRBJ1-5; tentative D call: TRBD1 (6 bases). From germline, CDR1 is SGHTA and CDR2 FQGNSA. The CDR3 spans 15 residues. V lost 4 bases and J lost 1, with 11 bases in between. In DNA, the CDR3 is TGTGCCAGCAGCTACCAACAGGGAAGCAATCAGCCCCAGCATTTT. Its protein product is CASSYQQGSNQPQHF.